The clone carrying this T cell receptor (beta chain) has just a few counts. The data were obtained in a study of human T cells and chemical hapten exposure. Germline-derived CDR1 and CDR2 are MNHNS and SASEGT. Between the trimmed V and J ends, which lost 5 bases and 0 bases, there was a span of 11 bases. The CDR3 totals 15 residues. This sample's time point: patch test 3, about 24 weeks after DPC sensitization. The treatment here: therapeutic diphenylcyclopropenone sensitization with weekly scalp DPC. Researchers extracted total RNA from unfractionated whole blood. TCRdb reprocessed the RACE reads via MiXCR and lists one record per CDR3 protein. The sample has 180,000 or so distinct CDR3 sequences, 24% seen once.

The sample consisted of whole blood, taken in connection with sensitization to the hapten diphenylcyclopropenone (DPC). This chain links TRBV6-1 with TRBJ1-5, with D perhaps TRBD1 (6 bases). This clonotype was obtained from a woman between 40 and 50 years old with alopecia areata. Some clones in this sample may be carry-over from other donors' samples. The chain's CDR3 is CASSSGALSNQPQHF. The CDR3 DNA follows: TGTGCCAGCAGTTCAGGGGCACTTAGCAATCAGCCCCAGCATTTT.